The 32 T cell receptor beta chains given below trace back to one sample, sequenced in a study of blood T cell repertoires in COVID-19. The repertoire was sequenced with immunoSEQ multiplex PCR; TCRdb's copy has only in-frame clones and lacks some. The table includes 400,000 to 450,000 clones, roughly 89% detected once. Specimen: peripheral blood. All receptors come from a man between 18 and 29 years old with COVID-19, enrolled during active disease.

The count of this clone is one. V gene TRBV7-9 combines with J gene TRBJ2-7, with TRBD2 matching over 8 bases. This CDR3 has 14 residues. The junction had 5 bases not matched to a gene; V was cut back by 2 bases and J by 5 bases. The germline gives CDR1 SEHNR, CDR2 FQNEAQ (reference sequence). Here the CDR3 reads CASSLRAGVDEQYF. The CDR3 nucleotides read TGTGCCAGCAGCTTAAGAGCGGGGGTGGACGAGCAGTACTTC.

The CDR3 is CASRRDRGSYEQYF. The CDR3 DNA sequence: TGTGCCAGCAGGCGTGACAGGGGGTCCTACGAGCAGTACTTC. The chain recombines TRBV27 with TRBJ2-7; 9 bases are shared with TRBD1. CDR1 is MNHEY and CDR2 is SMNVEV in the germline V gene (reference sequence). V trimming: 6 bases; J trimming: 1 base; junction bases outside the gene matches: 4. This CDR3 contains 14 residues.

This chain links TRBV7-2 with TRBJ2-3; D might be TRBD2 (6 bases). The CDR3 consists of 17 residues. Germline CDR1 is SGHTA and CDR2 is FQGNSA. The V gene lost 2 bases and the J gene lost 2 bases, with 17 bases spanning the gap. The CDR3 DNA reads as TGTGCCAGCAGCTTAAAGGGGCGGGGTGGGACCACAGATACGCAGTATTTT. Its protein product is CASSLKGRGGTTDTQYF.

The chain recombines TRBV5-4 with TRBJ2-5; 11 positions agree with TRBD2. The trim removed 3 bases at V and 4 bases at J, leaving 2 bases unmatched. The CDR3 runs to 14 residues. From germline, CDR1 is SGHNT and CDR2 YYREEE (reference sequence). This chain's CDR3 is CASSSTSGGETQYF. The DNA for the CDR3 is TGTGCCAGCAGCTCAACTAGCGGGGGAGAGACCCAGTACTTC.

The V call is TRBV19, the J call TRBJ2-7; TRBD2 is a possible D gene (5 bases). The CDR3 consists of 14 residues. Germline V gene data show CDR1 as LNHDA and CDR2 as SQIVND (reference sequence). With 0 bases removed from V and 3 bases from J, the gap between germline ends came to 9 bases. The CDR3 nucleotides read TGTGCCAGTAGTATAGATGAGGGAGACTACGAGCAGTACTTC. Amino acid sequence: CASSIDEGDYEQYF.

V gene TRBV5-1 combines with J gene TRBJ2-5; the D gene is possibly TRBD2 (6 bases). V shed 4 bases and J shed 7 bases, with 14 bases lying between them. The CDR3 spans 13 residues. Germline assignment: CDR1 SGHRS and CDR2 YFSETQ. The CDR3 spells CASSVREDGTQYF. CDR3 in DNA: TGCGCCAGCAGCGTTAGGGAGGACGGGACCCAGTACTTC.

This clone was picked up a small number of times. The CDR3 here is CASIRSGGKDYGYTF. The CDR3 nucleotides read TGTGCCAGTATCAGGAGTGGGGGCAAGGACTATGGCTACACCTTC. V gene TRBV19 combines with J gene TRBJ1-2; tentatively, D is TRBD1 (6 bases). In germline, CDR1 is LNHDA, CDR2 SQIVND (reference sequence). Trimming took off 7 bases at V and 3 bases at J, with 18 bases between the two ends. This CDR3 has 15 residues.

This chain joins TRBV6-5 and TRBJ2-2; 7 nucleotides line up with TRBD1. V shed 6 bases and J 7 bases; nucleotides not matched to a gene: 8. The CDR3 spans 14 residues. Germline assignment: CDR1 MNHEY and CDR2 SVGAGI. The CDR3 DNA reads TGTGCCAGCAGACTCCCAGGGGGTCGCGGGGAGCTGTTTTTT. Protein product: CASRLPGGRGELFF.

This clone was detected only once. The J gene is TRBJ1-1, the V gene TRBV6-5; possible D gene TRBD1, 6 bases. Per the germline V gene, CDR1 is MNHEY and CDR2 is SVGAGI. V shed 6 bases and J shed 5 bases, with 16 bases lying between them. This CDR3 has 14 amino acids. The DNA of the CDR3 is TGTGCCAGCAGCCGTACAGGGCCTGCTACTGAAGCTTTCTTT. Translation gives CASSRTGPATEAFF.

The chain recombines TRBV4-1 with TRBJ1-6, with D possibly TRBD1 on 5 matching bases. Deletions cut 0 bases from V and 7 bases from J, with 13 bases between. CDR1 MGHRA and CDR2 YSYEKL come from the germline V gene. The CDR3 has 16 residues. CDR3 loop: CASSQDPRGWNSPLHF. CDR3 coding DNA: TGCGCCAGCAGCCAAGATCCTCGGGGGTGGAATTCACCCCTCCACTTT.

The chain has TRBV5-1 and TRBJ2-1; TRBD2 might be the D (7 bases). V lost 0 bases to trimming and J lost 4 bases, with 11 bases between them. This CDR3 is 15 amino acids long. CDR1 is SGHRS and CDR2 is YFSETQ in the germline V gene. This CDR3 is CASSLDGGPYNEQFF. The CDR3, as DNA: TGCGCCAGCAGCTTGGACGGGGGGCCGTACAATGAGCAGTTCTTC.

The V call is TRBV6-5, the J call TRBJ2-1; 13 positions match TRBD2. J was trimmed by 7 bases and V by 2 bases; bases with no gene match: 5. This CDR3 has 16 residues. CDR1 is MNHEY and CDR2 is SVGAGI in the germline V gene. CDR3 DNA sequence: TGTGCCAGCAGTTACACCGGGACTAGCGGGGAAAATGAGCAGTTCTTC. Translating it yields CASSYTGTSGENEQFF.

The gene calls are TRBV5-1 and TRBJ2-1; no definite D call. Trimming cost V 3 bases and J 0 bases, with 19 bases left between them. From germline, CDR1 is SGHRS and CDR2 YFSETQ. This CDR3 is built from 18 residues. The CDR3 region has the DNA TGCGCCAGCAGCTCCAGACTGACGGGTCTTAGCTCCTACAATGAGCAGTTCTTC. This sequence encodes CASSSRLTGLSSYNEQFF. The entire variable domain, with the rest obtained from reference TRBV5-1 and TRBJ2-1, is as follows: KAGVTQTPRYLIKTRGQQVTLSCSPISGHRSVSWYQQTPGQGLQFLFEYFSETQRNKGNFPGRFSGRQFSNSRSEMNVSTLELGDSALYLCASSSRLTGLSSYNEQFFGPGTRLTVL.

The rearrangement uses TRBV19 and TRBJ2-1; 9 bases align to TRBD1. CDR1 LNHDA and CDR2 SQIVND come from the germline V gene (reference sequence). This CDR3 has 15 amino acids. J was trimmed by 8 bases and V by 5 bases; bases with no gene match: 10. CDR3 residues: CASSFTGTGNYEQFF. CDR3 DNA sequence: TGTGCCAGTAGTTTCACCGGGACAGGGAATTATGAGCAGTTCTTC. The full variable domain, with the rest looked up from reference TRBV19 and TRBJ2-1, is DGGITQSPKYLFRKEGQNVTLSCEQNLNHDAMYWYRQDPGQGLRLIYYSQIVNDFQKGDIAEGYSVSREKKESFPLTVTSAQKNPTAFYLCASSFTGTGNYEQFFGPGTRLTVL.

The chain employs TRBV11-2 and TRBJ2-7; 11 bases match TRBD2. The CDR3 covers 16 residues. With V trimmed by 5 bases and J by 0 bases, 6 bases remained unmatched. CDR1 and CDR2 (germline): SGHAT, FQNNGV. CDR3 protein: CASSDPGTSGSYEQYF. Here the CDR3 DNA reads TGTGCCAGCAGCGATCCGGGGACTAGCGGCTCCTACGAGCAGTACTTC.

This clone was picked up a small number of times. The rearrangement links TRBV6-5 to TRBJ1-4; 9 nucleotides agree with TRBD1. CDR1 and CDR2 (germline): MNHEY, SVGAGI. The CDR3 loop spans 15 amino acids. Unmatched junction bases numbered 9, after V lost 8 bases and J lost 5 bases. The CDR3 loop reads CASGIAGTGNEKLFF. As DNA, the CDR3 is TGTGCCAGCGGTATCGCCGGGACAGGGAATGAAAAACTGTTTTTT.

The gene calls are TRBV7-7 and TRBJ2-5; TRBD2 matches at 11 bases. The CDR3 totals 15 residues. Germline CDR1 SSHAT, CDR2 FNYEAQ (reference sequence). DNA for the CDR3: TGTGCTAGCGCGACGGGGACTAGCGGTCAAGAGACCCAGTACTTC. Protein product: CASATGTSGQETQYF. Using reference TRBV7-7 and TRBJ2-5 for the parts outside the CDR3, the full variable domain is GAGVSQSPRYKVTKRGQDVTLRCDPISSHATLYWYQQALGQGPEFLTYFNYEAQPDKSGLPSDRFSAERPEGSISTLTIQRTEQRDSAMYRCASATGTSGQETQYFGPGTRLLVL.

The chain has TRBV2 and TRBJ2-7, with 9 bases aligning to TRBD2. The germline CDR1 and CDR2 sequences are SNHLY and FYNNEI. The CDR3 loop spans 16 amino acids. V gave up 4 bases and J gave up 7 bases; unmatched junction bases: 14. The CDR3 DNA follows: TGTGCCAGCAGTGGCAGGGTAGCGGGAGTCCGAGAAGAGCAGTACTTC. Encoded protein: CASSGRVAGVREEQYF. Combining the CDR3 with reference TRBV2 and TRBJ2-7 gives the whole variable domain EPEVTQTPSHQVTQMGQEVILRCVPISNHLYFYWYRQILGQKVEFLVSFYNNEISEKSEIFDDQFSVERPDGSNFTLKIRSTKLEDSAMYFCASSGRVAGVREEQYFGPGTRLTVT.

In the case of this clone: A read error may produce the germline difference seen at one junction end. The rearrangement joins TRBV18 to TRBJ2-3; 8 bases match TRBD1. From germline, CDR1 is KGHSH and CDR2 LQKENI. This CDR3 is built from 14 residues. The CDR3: CASSPPLNGQGLNF. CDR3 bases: TGTGCCAGCTCACCACCCCTGAATGGACAGGGCTTGAATTTT.

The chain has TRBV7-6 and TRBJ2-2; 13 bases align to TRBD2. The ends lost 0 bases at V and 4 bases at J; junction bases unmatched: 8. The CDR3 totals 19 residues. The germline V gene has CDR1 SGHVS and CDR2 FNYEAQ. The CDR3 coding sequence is TGTGCCAGCAGCTTAGCCTTACTAGCGGGGGGGCCAACCACCGGGGAGCTGTTTTTT. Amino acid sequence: CASSLALLAGGPTTGELFF.

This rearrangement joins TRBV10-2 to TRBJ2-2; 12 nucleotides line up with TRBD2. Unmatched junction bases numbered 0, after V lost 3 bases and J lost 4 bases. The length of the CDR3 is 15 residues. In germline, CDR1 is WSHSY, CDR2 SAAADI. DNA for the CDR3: TGCGCCAGCAGTGAACTAGCGGGGGGCACCGGGGAGCTGTTTTTT. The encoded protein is CASSELAGGTGELFF.

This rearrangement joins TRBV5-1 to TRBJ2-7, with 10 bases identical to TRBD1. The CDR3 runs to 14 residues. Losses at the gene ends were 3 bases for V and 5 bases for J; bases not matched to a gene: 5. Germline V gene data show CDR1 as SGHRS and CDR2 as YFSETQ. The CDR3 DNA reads TGCGCCAGCAGCTCTACGACAGGGGGCGACGAGCAGTACTTC. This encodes CASSSTTGGDEQYF.

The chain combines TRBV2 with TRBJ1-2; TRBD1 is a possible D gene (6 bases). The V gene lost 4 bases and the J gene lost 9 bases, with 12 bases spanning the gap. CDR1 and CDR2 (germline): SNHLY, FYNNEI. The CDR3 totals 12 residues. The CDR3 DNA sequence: TGTGCCAGCAGTGTGATGGACAGTCGCTACACCTTC. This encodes CASSVMDSRYTF.

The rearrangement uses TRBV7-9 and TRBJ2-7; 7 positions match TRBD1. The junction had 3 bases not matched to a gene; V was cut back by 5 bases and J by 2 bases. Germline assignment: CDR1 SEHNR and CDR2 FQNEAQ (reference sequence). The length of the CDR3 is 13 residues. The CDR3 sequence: CASSDRATYEQYF. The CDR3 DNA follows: TGTGCCAGCAGCGACAGGGCCACCTACGAGCAGTACTTC.

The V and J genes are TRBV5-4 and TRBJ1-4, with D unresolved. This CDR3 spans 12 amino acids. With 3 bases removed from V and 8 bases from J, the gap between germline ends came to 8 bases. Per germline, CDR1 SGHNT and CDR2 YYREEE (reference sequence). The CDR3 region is CASSSPGEKLFF. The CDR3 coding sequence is TGTGCCAGCAGCTCCCCCGGGGAAAAACTGTTTTTT.

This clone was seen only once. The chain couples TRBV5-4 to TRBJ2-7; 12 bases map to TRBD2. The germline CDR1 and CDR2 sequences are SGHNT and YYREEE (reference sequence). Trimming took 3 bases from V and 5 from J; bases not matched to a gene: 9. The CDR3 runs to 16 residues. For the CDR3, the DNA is TGTGCCAGCAGCTATAAGACTAGCGGGAGTATCCACGAGCAGTACTTC. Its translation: CASSYKTSGSIHEQYF.

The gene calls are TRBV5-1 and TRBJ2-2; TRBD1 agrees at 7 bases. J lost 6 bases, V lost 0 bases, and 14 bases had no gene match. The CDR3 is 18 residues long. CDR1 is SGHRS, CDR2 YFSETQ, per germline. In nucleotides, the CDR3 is TGCGCCAGCAGCTTGGCCTATTACGCGGACAGGCATCCCGGGGAGCTGTTTTTT. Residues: CASSLAYYADRHPGELFF.

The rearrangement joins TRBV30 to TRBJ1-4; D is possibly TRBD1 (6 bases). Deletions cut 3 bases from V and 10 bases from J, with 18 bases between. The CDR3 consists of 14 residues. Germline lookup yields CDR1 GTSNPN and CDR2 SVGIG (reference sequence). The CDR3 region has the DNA TGTGCCTGGAGGGCCCTGGCAGGGGCTGGAAAACTGTTTTTT. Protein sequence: CAWRALAGAGKLFF.

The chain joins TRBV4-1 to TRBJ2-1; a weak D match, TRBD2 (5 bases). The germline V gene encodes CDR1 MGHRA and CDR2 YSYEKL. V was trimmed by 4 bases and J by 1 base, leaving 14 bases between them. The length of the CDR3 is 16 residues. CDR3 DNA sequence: TGCGCCAGCAGCCCACCAGCGAGGAGGTCCTACAATGAGCAGTTCTTC. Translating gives CASSPPARRSYNEQFF.

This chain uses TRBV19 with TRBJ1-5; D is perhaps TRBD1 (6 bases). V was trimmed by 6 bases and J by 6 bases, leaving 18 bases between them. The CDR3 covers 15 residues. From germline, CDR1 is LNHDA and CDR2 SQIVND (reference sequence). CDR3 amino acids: CASSARTELTQPQHF. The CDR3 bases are TGTGCCAGTAGCGCCCGGACAGAACTTACTCAGCCCCAGCATTTT.

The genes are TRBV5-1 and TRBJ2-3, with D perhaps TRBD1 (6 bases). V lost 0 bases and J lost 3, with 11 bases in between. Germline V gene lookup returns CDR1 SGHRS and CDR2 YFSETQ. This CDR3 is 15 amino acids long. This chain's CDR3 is CASSLGLQGTDTQYF. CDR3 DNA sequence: TGCGCCAGCAGCTTGGGATTACAGGGAACAGATACGCAGTATTTT.

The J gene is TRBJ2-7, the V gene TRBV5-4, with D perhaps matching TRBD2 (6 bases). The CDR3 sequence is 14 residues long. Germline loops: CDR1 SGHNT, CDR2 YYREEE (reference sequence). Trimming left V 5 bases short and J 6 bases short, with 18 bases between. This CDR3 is CASRSGDSLSEQYF. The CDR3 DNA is TGTGCCAGCAGGTCCGGGGACTCTTTGAGCGAGCAGTACTTC.